Sequencing of this T cell receptor beta chain was carried out in a study of T cell responses to AZD1222 COVID-19 vaccine. The study's findings and limits: Spike-specific TCR breadth and depth rose after two AZD1222 doses. At 160-218 and 743-854, vaccine-associated CD4 TCRs were dominant, and they spanned spike.

CDR3 length equals 14 residues. Trimming took 3 bases from V and 3 from J, leaving 11 bases between them. Per germline, CDR1 KGHSH and CDR2 LQKENI. Measured with immunoSEQ multiplex PCR; TCRdb has only the in-frame clones, and not every one. The sample lists approximately 70,000 clones, 80% occurring once. Concerning this clone: Antigen: not known.

Sequenced here: peripheral blood, sampled 28 days after the second AZD1222 dose. This chain links TRBV18 with TRBJ1-1, with D possibly being TRBD1 (6 bases). This clonotype was obtained from an adult who received the AZD1222 COVID-19 vaccine. The CDR3 loop reads CASSPQGKDTEAFF. The CDR3 bases are TGTGCCAGCTCACCTCAGGGGAAGGACACTGAAGCTTTCTTT.